This note documents a single T cell receptor (beta chain) sequence. Its antigen has not been determined. Base-call qualities are not available, and no considerably larger clone is one nucleotide away. The trial excluded patients who had a history of autoimmune disease or who were on systemic immunosuppression. Peripheral blood for TCR sequencing was collected from all dose cohorts at baseline, on cycle 4 day 1, and on cycle 7 day 1. The samples were drawn from a first-in-human, open-label, multicenter phase I dose-escalation trial of ivuxolimab. The trial enrolled adults with locally advanced or metastatic head and neck squamous cell, hepatocellular, melanoma or renal cell carcinoma. Before TCR sequencing, CD4+ and CD8+ T cells were separately sorted from peripheral blood. The data belong to a study of OX40 agonist ivuxolimab in advanced cancers. The study in broad terms: The costimulatory receptor OX40 (CD134) was targeted by ivuxolimab, a fully human IgG2 agonistic monoclonal antibody. Intravenous ivuxolimab was administered to patients every 2 weeks at six dose levels: 0.01, 0.1, 0.3, 1.5, 3 and 10 mg/kg. Among the roughly 52 dose-escalation patients, approximately 20 had hepatocellular carcinoma, around 15 melanoma, 9 renal cell carcinoma and 9 head and neck cancer. The dose-escalation cohort was roughly 80% male with a mean age of about 65 years, ranging from about 23 to 85. Patients were allowed to have had prior anti-PD-1, anti-PD-L1 or anti-CTLA-4 therapy, and around two fifths of the dose-escalation patients had been treated with checkpoint inhibitors. Partial responses occurred in three dose-escalation patients: two with cutaneous melanoma and one with hepatocellular carcinoma. The purpose of peripheral TCRbeta sequencing was to test whether ivuxolimab changed TCR sequence diversity and led to clonal T-cell expansion. The paper covers the monotherapy dose-escalation part of the phase I ivuxolimab trial, which included N ≈ 52 patients. What the study reported, not specific to this receptor: Low levels of normalized T-cell clonal expansion were also seen in some patients who did not respond. Partial responders in the 0.1-3.0 mg/kg groups had among the lowest normalized peripheral clonal expansion, especially among CD8+ T cells. At doses of 0.1 to 3.0 mg/kg, clonal expansion of both CD4+ and CD8+ blood T cells was observed from baseline to week 6. On average, CD8+ T cells showed more expanded clones than CD4+ T cells after ivuxolimab. Antigen specificity was not determined for the clonally expanded peripheral T cells.

Counted from cysteine to phenylalanine, this CDR3 has 17 amino acids. The CDR3 DNA has 51 bases and is translated from base 1. Based on the germline V gene, the CDR1 and CDR2 sequences are SGHRS and YFSETQ. The germline V end is reduced by 0 bases and the J end by 1 base; junction bases left unmatched: 4. For sequencing of the TCRbeta CDR3 region, genomic DNA was extracted from the sorted cells. The immunoSEQ Assay was used for sequencing of TCRbeta CDR3 regions. In its TCRdb copy, this immuneACCESS table keeps in-frame sequences only and misses some clones. Where compared with another copy, unresolved V genes explain less than half of these, and the others have no known cause. The sample data list 45,000 to 55,000 clones, and roughly 84% of these were observed just once. The leading ten clones occupy around 1.1% of the sample.

The sample in question was CD4+ or CD8+ T cells sorted from blood, obtained in a trial of the OX40 agonist ivuxolimab. This clonotype originated in an adult with an advanced solid tumor such as melanoma, head and neck, liver or kidney cancer. The chain couples TRBV5-1 to TRBJ2-4; 10 junctional bases match TRBD2. This receptor has the CDR3 CASSLASSGSAKNIQYF. The DNA sequence reads TGCGCCAGCAGCTTGGCCTCTAGCGGGAGTGCCAAAAACATTCAGTACTTC.